These T cell receptor beta chains were read from a single sample in a study of CD8+ T cells in alopecia areata. The assay was immunoSEQ multiplex PCR, and TCRdb's table has in-frame clones only and misses some. The sample yields 100,000 or so clones, almost 60% seen once. This material consisted of CD8+ T cells sorted from blood, taken at week 56, from a patient treated with tofacitinib. The receptors were gathered from a human donor with alopecia areata. Both conserved end residues are part of each CDR3. D genes are given only for firm matches. A clone size is listed for some rows: how often the clone was seen (once, few, many), or a class if it is expanded.

abundance	v_gene	j_gene	d_gene	CDR3aa	CDR3nt
few	TRBV7-9	TRBJ1-5	-	CASSNSNQPQHF	TGTGCCAGCAGTAATAGCAATCAGCCCCAGCATTTT
-	TRBV2	TRBJ1-5	-	CASSYRDSNNQPQHF	TGTGCCAGCAGTTACAGGGATTCAAACAATCAGCCCCAGCATTTT
once	TRBV7-9	TRBJ2-7	TRBD1	CASSAREAGGREQYF	TGTGCCAGCAGCGCGCGAGAGGCAGGGGGACGCGAGCAGTACTTC
few	TRBV6-5	TRBJ2-1	TRBD2	CASTGGSAYNEQFF	TGTGCCAGCACCGGGGGGTCGGCCTACAATGAGCAGTTCTTC
few	TRBV5-1	TRBJ2-3	-	CASSLVTGGLTDTQYF	TGCGCCAGCAGCTTGGTCACGGGGGGCCTCACAGATACGCAGTATTTT
-	TRBV4-1	TRBJ2-7	TRBD2	CASSVTNLAGTYEQYF	TGCGCCAGCAGTGTCACCAATTTAGCGGGGACCTACGAGCAGTACTTC
-	TRBV2	TRBJ1-1	-	CASEGEGQLNTEAFF	TGTGCCAGCGAAGGAGAAGGGCAGTTGAACACTGAAGCTTTCTTT
-	TRBV29-1	TRBJ2-7	-	CSVDAGNSYEQYF	TGCAGCGTTGATGCAGGAAACTCCTACGAGCAGTACTTC
-	TRBV7-2	TRBJ2-7	TRBD1	CASSPGGEQYF	TGTGCCAGCAGCCCAGGGGGCGAGCAGTACTTC
-	TRBV29-1	TRBJ2-1	-	CSVGGRGDSYNEQFF	TGCAGCGTTGGGGGGCGGGGCGACTCCTACAATGAGCAGTTCTTC
-	TRBV13	TRBJ2-7	TRBD2	CASSSAGGEYEQYF	TGTGCCAGCAGCTCTGCCGGGGGGGAGTACGAGCAGTACTTC
-	TRBV30	TRBJ1-1	-	CACLPMNTEAFF	TGTGCCTGCCTGCCCATGAACACTGAAGCTTTCTTT
-	TRBV27	TRBJ1-6	-	CASSLVLGLRNSPLHF	TGTGCCAGCAGTTTAGTGCTGGGGTTGCGGAATTCACCCCTCCACTTT
few	TRBV7-9	TRBJ2-3	TRBD1	CASRLGGGSTDTQYF	TGTGCCAGCAGACTAGGGGGCGGTAGCACAGATACGCAGTATTTT
few	TRBV6-1	TRBJ1-1	TRBD1	CASSPFPTGRTEAFF	TGTGCCAGCAGCCCTTTCCCGACAGGGCGGACTGAAGCTTTCTTT
few	TRBV29-1	TRBJ2-7	-	CSVEFPGFGIGADGEQYF	TGCAGCGTTGAATTTCCCGGTTTTGGTATAGGGGCCGACGGCGAGCAGTACTTC
few	TRBV4-1	TRBJ2-1	-	CASSQDGLEQFF	TGCGCCAGCAGCCAAGATGGGCTAGAGCAGTTCTTC
-	TRBV7-9	TRBJ2-1	-	CASSPREGLSEQFF	TGTGCCAGCAGCCCCCGCGAGGGGCTCAGCGAGCAGTTCTTC
once	TRBV5-1	TRBJ2-2	-	CASSLDLAGGELFF	TGCGCCAGCAGCTTGGATCTAGCCGGCGGGGAGCTGTTTTTT
once	TRBV29-1	TRBJ2-5	TRBD1	CSVEVRDRIQETQYF	TGCAGCGTTGAAGTTAGGGACAGGATACAAGAGACCCAGTACTTC
few	TRBV7-8	TRBJ2-3	TRBD2	CASSLDQTSEDTQYF	TGTGCCAGCAGCCTAGACCAGACTAGCGAGGATACGCAGTATTTT
once	TRBV4-1	TRBJ1-1	-	CASSQEPGQVAEAFF	TGCGCCAGCAGCCAGGAGCCGGGACAAGTCGCTGAAGCTTTCTTT
-	TRBV30	TRBJ2-7	-	CAWSEAAYEQYF	TGTGCCTGGAGTGAGGCCGCCTACGAGCAGTACTTC
-	TRBV9	TRBJ1-2	-	CASSSRVGYTF	TGTGCCAGCAGCTCGCGGGTTGGCTACACCTTC
-	TRBV7-8	TRBJ1-5	TRBD1	CASSLGTVVSQPQHF	TGTGCCAGCAGCTTGGGGACAGTGGTGTCACAGCCCCAGCATTTT
-	TRBV27	TRBJ1-5	-	CASSFSMGRVQPQHF	TGTGCCAGCAGTTTTAGTATGGGCAGGGTGCAGCCCCAGCATTTT
-	TRBV19	TRBJ2-2	TRBD1	CASSSGTENGELFF	TGTGCCAGTAGTTCCGGGACAGAGAACGGGGAGCTGTTTTTT
-	TRBV15	TRBJ1-1	-	CATSRSENTEAFF	TGTGCCACCAGCAGAAGCGAGAACACTGAAGCTTTCTTT
-	TRBV4-1	TRBJ2-1	-	CASSQVEAGGDRRNEQFF	TGCGCCAGCAGCCAAGTAGAGGCAGGAGGAGACAGGCGCAATGAGCAGTTCTTC
-	TRBV14	TRBJ1-2	TRBD1	CASSQATTDRGLYGYTF	TGTGCCAGCAGCCAAGCTACGACGGACAGGGGGCTCTATGGCTACACCTTC
-	TRBV30	TRBJ2-7	TRBD1	CAWSVEGQGSYEQYF	TGTGCCTGGAGTGTCGAGGGACAGGGTTCGTACGAGCAGTACTTC
few	TRBV10-3	TRBJ2-3	-	CAISPTGSLTDTQYF	TGTGCCATCAGCCCGACAGGTTCGCTCACAGATACGCAGTATTTT
-	TRBV5-1	TRBJ2-3	-	CASSLTGYGTDTQYF	TGCGCCAGCAGCCTAACTGGCTACGGCACAGATACGCAGTATTTT
-	TRBV5-1	TRBJ1-2	-	CASSPVPRTEIRDGYTF	TGCGCCAGCAGCCCGGTCCCTAGGACAGAGATTCGGGATGGCTACACCTTC
-	TRBV7-2	TRBJ1-1	-	CASSLVGGRAYLNTEAFF	TGTGCCAGCAGCTTAGTGGGGGGCCGCGCTTACTTGAACACTGAAGCTTTCTTT
-	TRBV25-1	TRBJ1-6	-	CASSEFPNSPLHF	TGTGCCAGCAGTGAATTTCCCAATTCACCCCTCCACTTT
few	TRBV4-2	TRBJ1-1	TRBD1	CASSQVQGANTEAFF	TGTGCCAGCAGCCAAGTTCAGGGGGCAAACACTGAAGCTTTCTTT
once	TRBV7-4	TRBJ1-1	-	CASSLELGQKNTEAFF	TGTGCCAGCAGCTTAGAATTGGGGCAAAAAAACACTGAAGCTTTCTTT
few	TRBV19	TRBJ2-2	TRBD1	CASSIGQVTGELFF	TGTGCCAGTAGTATTGGACAGGTAACCGGGGAGCTGTTTTTT
-	TRBV7-9	TRBJ2-7	-	CASSPTGYEQYF	TGTGCCAGCAGCCCGACAGGCTACGAGCAGTACTTC
-	TRBV7-9	TRBJ2-7	TRBD2	CASSPADSTSAQYF	TGTGCCAGCAGCCCAGCGGACTCCACTAGCGCGCAGTACTTC
-	TRBV15	TRBJ2-1	TRBD1	CATSRDPDRVELTDEQFF	TGTGCCACCAGCAGAGATCCAGACAGGGTTGAGTTGACTGATGAGCAGTTCTTC
few	TRBV12-5	TRBJ1-1	-	CASGETVNTEAFF	TGTGCTAGTGGTGAGACAGTGAACACTGAAGCTTTCTTT
-	TRBV13	TRBJ1-2	-	CASSWRRLNYGYTF	TGTGCCAGCAGCTGGCGTAGATTGAACTATGGCTACACCTTC